One sample yielded the 13 T cell receptor beta chains listed below, sequenced in a study of identical twins. From the 5' RACE reads, TCRdb called clonotypes with MiXCR, one entry per CDR3 protein. The table lists 1.5 million to 2 million distinct CDR3 sequences, around 33% of them singletons, with under 0.35% in the top ten. Input material: cord blood. Receptors originate from a newborn girl in good health.

This clonotype was detected a few times. The chain carries TRBV5-6 and TRBJ1-5; TRBD1 is a possible D gene (5 bases). V lost 3 bases, J lost 3 bases, and 13 bases lay in between. From germline, CDR1 is SGHDT and CDR2 YYEEEE. CDR3 length equals 15 residues. For the CDR3, the DNA is TGTGCCAGCAGCTCCCGGGACGCGTTCAATCAGCCCCAGCATTTT. This encodes CASSSRDAFNQPQHF.

The genes are TRBV12-3 or TRBV12-4 and TRBJ2-4; 10 positions agree with TRBD2. This CDR3 spans 15 amino acids. V lost 4 bases, J lost 4 bases, and 4 bases stayed unmatched. In nucleotides, the CDR3 is TGTGCCAGCAGTTCCCTAGCGGGAGATAAAAACATTCAGTACTTC. Its translation: CASSSLAGDKNIQYF.

Comment on this clonotype: One end of the junction varies from germline; a read error may be responsible. The chain carries TRBV4-2 and TRBJ1-1, with 8 bases matching TRBD1. This CDR3 is 14 amino acids long. CDR1 and CDR2 from the germline V gene are LGHNA and YNFKEQ. CDR3 nucleotides: TGTGTCAGCAGCCAAAGGACAGGGAACGCTGAAGCTTTCTTT. Translating gives CVSSQRTGNAEAFF.

The V and J genes are TRBV2 and TRBJ2-3; 8 positions match TRBD2. Germline CDR1 reads SNHLY; CDR2 reads FYNNEI. The V and J ends lost 3 bases and 0 bases, in that order; junction bases with no gene match: 5. The CDR3 is made up of 16 amino acids. CDR3 sequence: CASSDSGNPSTDTQYF. CDR3 sequence (DNA): TGTGCCAGCAGTGATAGCGGGAACCCTAGCACAGATACGCAGTATTTT. Full variable domain (rest looked up from reference TRBV2 and TRBJ2-3): EPEVTQTPSHQVTQMGQEVILRCVPISNHLYFYWYRQILGQKVEFLVSFYNNEISEKSEIFDDQFSVERPDGSNFTLKIRSTKLEDSAMYFCASSDSGNPSTDTQYFGPGTRLTVL.

V gene TRBV29-1 combines with J gene TRBJ2-1; 7 nucleotides align to TRBD2. Trimming took 1 base from V and 7 from J; bases not matched to a gene: 10. CDR3 length: 15 amino acids. Germline CDR1 reads SQVTM; CDR2 reads ANQGSEA. The CDR3 DNA reads TGCAGCGTTGAAGCAGTGAGTATCGGGAGGAATGAGCAGTTCTTC. Translated, it gives CSVEAVSIGRNEQFF.

This clonotype was picked up a small number of times. The chain carries TRBV9 and TRBJ2-7, with D perhaps being TRBD1 or TRBD2 (5 bases each). CDR3 length: 14 amino acids. V lost 3 bases and J 4 bases, leaving 14 bases between the germline ends. Looked up from germline, CDR1 is SGDLS and CDR2 is YYNGEE. In DNA, the CDR3 is TGTGCCAGCAGCGGAGGGGCCAGAATTTACGAGCAGTACTTC. Encoded protein: CASSGGARIYEQYF. Complete variable domain (other parts from reference TRBV9 and TRBJ2-7): DSGVTQTPKHLITATGQRVTLRCSPRSGDLSVYWYQQSLDQGLQFLIQYYNGEERAKGNILERFSAQQFPDLHSELNLSSLELGDSALYFCASSGGARIYEQYFGPGTRLTVT.

This clonotype showed up just a few times. The chain is built from TRBV7-8 and TRBJ2-7; 7 nucleotides agree with TRBD2. The CDR3 totals 14 residues. V lost 2 bases, J lost 5 bases, and 6 bases stayed unmatched. Per germline, CDR1 SGHVS and CDR2 FQNEAQ. For the CDR3, the DNA is TGTGCCAGCAGCTTAATGCGGGAGCTCGACGAGCAGTACTTC. Amino acid sequence: CASSLMRELDEQYF.

This chain joins TRBV6-5 and TRBJ2-5, with TRBD1 as a possible D gene (5 bases). CDR1 and CDR2 (germline): MNHEY, SVGAGI. The CDR3 loop spans 16 amino acids. V gave up 0 bases and J gave up 11 bases, with 22 bases separating them. The CDR3 region is CASSYSPPGPINEQYF. The CDR3 DNA reads TGTGCCAGCAGTTACTCACCACCAGGGCCAATCAATGAGCAGTACTTC.

Regarding this clonotype: A junction boundary mismatches the germline segment, possibly from a read error. The chain is built from TRBV20-1 and TRBJ1-5, with D hard to call. CDR1 and CDR2 (germline): DFQATT, SNEGSKA (reference sequence). The CDR3 totals 16 residues. The CDR3 DNA reads TGCAGTGCTAGAGAGGCACAGTATATCAGCAGTCAGCCCCAGCATTTT. Its translation: CSAREAQYISSQPQHF.

J is TRBJ1-3 and V is TRBV29-1; the D gene is possibly TRBD1 (5 bases). CDR1 and CDR2 from the germline V gene are SQVTM and ANQGSEA. The V end lost 4 bases, the J end lost 0 bases, and 16 bases lay between the germline ends. CDR3 length: 16 amino acids. This CDR3 is CSVAVQGRSSGNTIYF. DNA for the CDR3: TGCAGCGTTGCTGTTCAGGGTAGAAGCTCTGGAAACACCATATATTTT.

This CDR3 reads CATSDLDPGWGNTEAFF. CDR3 DNA: TGTGCCACCAGTGATCTAGACCCAGGGTGGGGGAACACTGAAGCTTTCTTT. The rearrangement uses TRBV24-1 and TRBJ1-1; maybe TRBD1 (5 bases). V was trimmed by 3 bases and J by 1 base, leaving 17 bases between them. Germline V gene data show CDR1 as KGHDR and CDR2 as SFDVKD. The CDR3 spans 17 residues.

This chain connects TRBV20-1 to TRBJ1-1; 9 bases are a match to TRBD1. The length of the CDR3 is 14 residues. With 4 bases clipped from V and 6 bases from J, the junction kept 9 bases outside the gene matches. Germline V gives CDR1 DFQATT, CDR2 SNEGSKA (reference sequence). The CDR3 DNA reads TGCAGTGCTATATACCGGGACAGGGCCCCTGAAGCTTTCTTT. It is translated as CSAIYRDRAPEAFF.

This chain links TRBV20-1 with TRBJ2-7; TRBD2 aligns across 8 bases. The germline V gene has CDR1 DFQATT and CDR2 SNEGSKA (reference sequence). The CDR3 consists of 15 residues. Trimming took 0 bases from V and 1 from J; bases not matched to a gene: 5. CDR3 nucleotides: TGCAGTGCTAGAGATGCGGCGGGGGGATCCTACGAGCAGTACTTC. As protein: CSARDAAGGSYEQYF.